The clone carrying this TCR beta chain was picked up many times. The antigen is undetermined. The entry originates in a study of T-cell reconstitution after alpha-beta-depleted transplantation in children. Study observations and caveats: By one year post-transplant, T-cell counts and diversity largely arose from T cells that were newly produced.

Preparation of the TCRbeta library used unique molecular identifiers. TCRdb called the PCR reads again in MiXCR, with one record for every CDR3 protein. The repertoire consists of about 260,000 distinct CDR3 sequences, with approximately 8% occurring once and the leading ten covering under 8%. V shed 3 bases and J shed 4 bases, with 10 bases lying between them. CDR3 length: 14 amino acids. The receptor comes from a male patient between 10 and 17 years old who had a stem cell transplant for acute lymphoblastic leukemia, so the T cells may come from the graft donor. Sample: PBMCs, mostly from graft donor cells, taken 180 days after TCRalphabeta/CD19-depleted stem cell transplant. This rearrangement joins TRBV12-3 or TRBV12-4 to TRBJ1-3; weak D call: TRBD1 (6 bases). The DNA of the CDR3 is TGTGCCAGCAGTTTGGACAGACCGGGAAACACCATATATTTT. Its translation is CASSLDRPGNTIYF.